The source of this TCR beta chain is a study of vaccination and CD4 T cells after COVID-19. A word on this clonotype: Its antigen remains unidentified.

With the Oncomine TCR Beta short-read assay, DNA from cultured CD4+ T cells was sequenced. MiXCR was run by TCRdb on the PCR reads, yielding one entry per CDR3 protein. The profile covers 13,000 or so distinct CDR3 sequences, with around 67% appearing a single time and more than 9.5% taken by the ten largest. As for treatment: roughly ten-day PBMC culture with coronavirus spike peptide pools or control peptides (ViraFEST assay). Germline V gene sequence: CDR1 DFQATT, CDR2 SNEGSKA (reference sequence). The CDR3 contains 11 residues. Between the trimmed V and J ends, which lost 6 bases and 7 bases, there was a span of 12 bases.

The clonotype comes from a human donor who had recovered from COVID-19. Material for sequencing was CD4+ T cells from blood, cultured in vitro. The rearrangement uses TRBV20-1 and TRBJ1-1; D is perhaps TRBD1 (5 bases). CDR3 sequence (DNA): TGCAGTGCCGCATGGGGCAGTGAAGCTTTCTTT. Translation gives CSAAWGSEAFF.